This T cell receptor (beta chain) appears in the sequencing data of a study of tumour-infiltrating T cells in Burkitt lymphoma. On the study more broadly: Overall and progression-free survival were predicted by productive clonality.

Assay used: immunoSEQ multiplex PCR; TCRdb lists only in-frame clones, some missing. The sample carries about 10,000 clones, less than 75% recorded once. Germline CDR1 is SGHRS and CDR2 is YFSETQ. V lost 4 bases and J lost 6; bases outside the gene matches: 0. This CDR3 comprises 12 residues. This chain joins TRBV5-1 and TRBJ2-2; TRBD1 matches 7 bases. Material: tumor tissue. The origin of this receptor is a human donor with diffuse large B-cell lymphoma. The CDR3, as DNA: TGCGCCAGCAGCCAGGGGGCCGGGGAGCTGTTTTTT. Its translation is CASSQGAGELFF.